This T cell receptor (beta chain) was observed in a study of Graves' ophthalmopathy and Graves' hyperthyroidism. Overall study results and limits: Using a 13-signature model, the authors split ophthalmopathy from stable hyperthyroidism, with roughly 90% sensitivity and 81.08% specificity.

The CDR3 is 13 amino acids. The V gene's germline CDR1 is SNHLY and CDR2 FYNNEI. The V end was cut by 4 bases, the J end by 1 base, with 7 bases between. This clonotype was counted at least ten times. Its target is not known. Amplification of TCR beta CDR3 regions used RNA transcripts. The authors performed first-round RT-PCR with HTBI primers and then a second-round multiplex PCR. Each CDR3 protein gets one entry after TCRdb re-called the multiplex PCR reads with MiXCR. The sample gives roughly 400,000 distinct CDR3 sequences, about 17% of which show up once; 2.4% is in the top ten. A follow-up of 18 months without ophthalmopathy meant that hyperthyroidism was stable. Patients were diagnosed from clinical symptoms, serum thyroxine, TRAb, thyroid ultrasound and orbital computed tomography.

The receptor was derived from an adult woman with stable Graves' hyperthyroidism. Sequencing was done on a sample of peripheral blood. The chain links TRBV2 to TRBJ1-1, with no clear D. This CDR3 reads CASSGLRNTEAFF. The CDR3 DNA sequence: TGTGCCAGCAGTGGACTGAGGAACACTGAAGCTTTCTTT.